This entry describes one T cell receptor (beta chain). The sample belongs to a study of blood T cell repertoires in COVID-19. About the study: The cDNA or gDNA used as material had been derived from T cells, B-cell-depleted T cells, or PBMCs.

V lost 7 bases, J lost 5 bases, and 7 bases stayed unmatched. From germline, CDR1 is MGHDK and CDR2 SYGVNS. The CDR3 extends over 14 amino acids. Study processing details: Researchers report that nucleated cell counts were estimated from reference gene primer amplification. Data came from immunoSEQ multiplex PCR; TCRdb stores just in-frame clones and leaves some out. The V and J calls and clone size come from that table; D and trimming were worked out from the DNA. The table shows approximately 110,000 clones, with around 88% occurring only once. The chain combines TRBV25-1 with TRBJ2-5, with 10 bases identical to TRBD1. This TCR derives from a woman aged 45-65 years with active or convalescent COVID-19. The sequenced sample consisted of peripheral blood. CDR3 DNA: TGTGCCAGCACTGACAGGGGGCGGGGGGAGACCCAGTACTTC. This sequence encodes CASTDRGRGETQYF.